The 3 T cell receptor beta chains reported below all come from one sample, sequenced in a study of OX40 agonist ivuxolimab in advanced cancers. Assay used: immunoSEQ multiplex PCR; TCRdb lists only in-frame clones, some missing. The sample comprises some 10,000 clones, around 84% of which are singletons, and about 19% rests with the top ten. The sequencing here drew on CD4+ or CD8+ T cells sorted from blood, taken in a trial of the OX40 agonist ivuxolimab. The receptors here all came from an adult with an advanced solid tumor such as melanoma, head and neck, liver or kidney cancer.

V is TRBV15 and J is TRBJ2-7; tentative D call: TRBD1 (6 bases). The V end was cut by 3 bases, the J end by 5 bases, with 14 bases between. Germline values: CDR1 LNHNV, CDR2 YYDKDF (reference sequence). The CDR3 has 14 amino acids. CDR3 amino acids: CATSSPPGVHEQYF. In nucleotides, the CDR3 is TGTGCCACCAGCAGCCCCCCAGGGGTGCACGAGCAGTACTTC.

Details on this clone: Other DNA sequences in the same sample also yield this CDR3. V usage is TRBV15 and J usage is TRBJ2-7; D call uncertain. The length of the CDR3 is 12 residues. The V gene's germline CDR1 is LNHNV and CDR2 YYDKDF (reference sequence). The ends were cut back, 3 bases at V and 5 bases at J, with 8 bases in the middle. The CDR3 protein is CATSRDEDEQYF. The CDR3 bases are TGTGCCACCAGCAGGGATGAGGACGAGCAGTACTTC.

The chain recombines TRBV15 with TRBJ2-1; no reliable D call. V lost 5 bases and J 0 bases, leaving 8 bases between the germline ends. CDR3 length: 14 amino acids. CDR1 is LNHNV, CDR2 YYDKDF, per germline (reference sequence). The CDR3 bases are TGTGCCACCAGCTTAATGAGCTCCTACAATGAGCAGTTCTTC. Amino acids: CATSLMSSYNEQFF.